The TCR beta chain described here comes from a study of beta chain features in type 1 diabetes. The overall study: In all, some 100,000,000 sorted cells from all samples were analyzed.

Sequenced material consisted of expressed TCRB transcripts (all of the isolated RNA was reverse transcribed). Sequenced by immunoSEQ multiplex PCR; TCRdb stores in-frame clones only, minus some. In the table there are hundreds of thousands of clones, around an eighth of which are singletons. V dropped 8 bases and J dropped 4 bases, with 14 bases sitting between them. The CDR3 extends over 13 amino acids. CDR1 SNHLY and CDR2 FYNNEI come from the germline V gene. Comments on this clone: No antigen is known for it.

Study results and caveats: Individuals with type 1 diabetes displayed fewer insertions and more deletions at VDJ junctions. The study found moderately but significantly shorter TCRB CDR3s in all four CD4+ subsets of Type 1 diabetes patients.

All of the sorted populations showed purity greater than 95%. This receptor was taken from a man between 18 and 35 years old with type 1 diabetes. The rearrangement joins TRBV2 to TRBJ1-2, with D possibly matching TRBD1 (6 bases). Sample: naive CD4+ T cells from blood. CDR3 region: CASLRDTGYGYTF. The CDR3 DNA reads TGTGCCAGCCTTCGGGACACAGGCTATGGCTACACCTTC.